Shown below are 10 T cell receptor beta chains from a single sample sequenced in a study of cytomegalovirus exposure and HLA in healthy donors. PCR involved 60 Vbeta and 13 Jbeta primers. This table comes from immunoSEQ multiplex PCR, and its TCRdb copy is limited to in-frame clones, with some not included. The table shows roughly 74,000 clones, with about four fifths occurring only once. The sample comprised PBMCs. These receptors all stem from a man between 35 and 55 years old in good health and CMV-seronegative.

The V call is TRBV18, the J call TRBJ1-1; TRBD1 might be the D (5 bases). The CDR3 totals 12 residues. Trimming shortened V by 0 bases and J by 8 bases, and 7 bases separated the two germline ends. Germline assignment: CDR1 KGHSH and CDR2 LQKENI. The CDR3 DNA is TGTGCCAGCTCACCACCAGGGGCCGAAGCTTTCTTT. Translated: CASSPPGAEAFF.

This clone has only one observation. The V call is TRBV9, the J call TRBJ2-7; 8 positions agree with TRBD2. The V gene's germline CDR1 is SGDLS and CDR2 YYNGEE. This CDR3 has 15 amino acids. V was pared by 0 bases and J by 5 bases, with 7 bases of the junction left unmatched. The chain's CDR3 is CASSVEGLAGDEQYF. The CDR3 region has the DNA TGTGCCAGCAGCGTAGAAGGTCTAGCGGGCGACGAGCAGTACTTC.

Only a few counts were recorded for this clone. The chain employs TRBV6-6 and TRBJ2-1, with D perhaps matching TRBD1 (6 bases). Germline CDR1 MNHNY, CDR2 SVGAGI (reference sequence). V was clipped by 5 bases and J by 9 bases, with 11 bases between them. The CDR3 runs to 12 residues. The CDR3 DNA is TGTGCCAGCAGTCCTCAGGGGACTGAGCAGTTCTTC. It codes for CASSPQGTEQFF.

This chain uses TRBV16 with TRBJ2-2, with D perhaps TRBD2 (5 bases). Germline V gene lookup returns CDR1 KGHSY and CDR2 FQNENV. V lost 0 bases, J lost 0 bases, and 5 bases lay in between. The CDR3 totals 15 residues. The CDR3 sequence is CASSQSGANTGELFF. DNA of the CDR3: TGTGCCAGCAGCCAATCGGGAGCGAACACCGGGGAGCTGTTTTTT.

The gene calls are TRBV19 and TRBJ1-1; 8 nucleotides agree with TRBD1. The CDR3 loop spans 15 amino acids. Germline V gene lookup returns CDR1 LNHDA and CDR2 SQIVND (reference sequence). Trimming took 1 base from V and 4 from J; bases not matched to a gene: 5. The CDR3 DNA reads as TGTGCCAGTAGTATAGCAACGACAGGGGCCACTGAAGCTTTCTTT. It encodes CASSIATTGATEAFF.

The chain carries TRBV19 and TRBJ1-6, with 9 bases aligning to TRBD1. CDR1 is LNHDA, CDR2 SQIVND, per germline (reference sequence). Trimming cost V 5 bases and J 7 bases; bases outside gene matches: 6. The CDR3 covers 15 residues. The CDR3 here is CASSGVGTGNSPLHF. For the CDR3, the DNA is TGTGCCAGTAGTGGGGTTGGGACAGGGAATTCACCCCTCCACTTT.

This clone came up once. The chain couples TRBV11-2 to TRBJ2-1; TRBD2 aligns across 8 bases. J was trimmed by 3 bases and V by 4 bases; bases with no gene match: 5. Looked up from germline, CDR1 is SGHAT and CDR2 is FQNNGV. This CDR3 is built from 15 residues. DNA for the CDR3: TGTGCCAGCAGCTCCACTAGCGGTGACTACAATGAGCAGTTCTTC. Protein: CASSSTSGDYNEQFF.

The CDR3 here is CASSEAEVRAFF. In nucleotides, the CDR3 is TGTGCCAGCAGTGAAGCCGAGGTTCGTGCTTTCTTT. This chain links TRBV6-1 with TRBJ1-1; the D is unclear. The length of the CDR3 is 12 residues. V gave up 0 bases and J gave up 11 bases, with 10 bases separating them. Germline loops: CDR1 MNHNS, CDR2 SASEGT.

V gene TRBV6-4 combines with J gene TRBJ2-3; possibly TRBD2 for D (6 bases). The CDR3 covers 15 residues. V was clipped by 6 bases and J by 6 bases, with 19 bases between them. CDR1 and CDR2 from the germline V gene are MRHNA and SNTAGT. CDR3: CASSEGQTGVDTQYF. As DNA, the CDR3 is TGTGCCAGCAGCGAAGGCCAAACGGGAGTGGATACGCAGTATTTT.

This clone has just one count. CDR3: CASLNDRFGEQFF. The CDR3 nucleotides are TGTGCCAGCCTGAACGACAGGTTCGGTGAGCAGTTCTTC. This chain connects TRBV19 to TRBJ2-1, with D possibly matching TRBD1 (6 bases). Trimming shortened V by 9 bases and J by 9 bases, and 18 bases separated the two germline ends. CDR3 length: 13 residues. Germline assignment: CDR1 LNHDA and CDR2 SQIVND (reference sequence).